This is a list of T cell receptor beta chains from one sample in a study of cytomegalovirus exposure and HLA in healthy donors. Produced via immunoSEQ multiplex PCR; TCRdb's table is partial and in-frame only. The repertoire holds about 170,000 clones, with roughly 88% as singletons. Sequences were obtained from PBMCs. The receptors stem from a boy aged 2 to 10 in good health and CMV-seronegative. The CDR3 runs from the conserved cysteine through the conserved F or W. The order of the fields is J gene, V gene, D gene, clone size, CDR3 protein, CDR3 DNA. D genes are given only for firm matches. Rows may omit the clone size; those that give it use once, few, many or a size class.

J: TRBJ2-1
V: TRBV9
D: -
size: -
CDR3: CASSVSTYNEQFF
DNA: TGTGCCAGCAGCGTGTCCACTTACAATGAGCAGTTCTTC

J: TRBJ2-1
V: TRBV7-8
D: TRBD2
size: -
CDR3: CASSQRLAGSNEQFF
DNA: TGTGCCAGCAGCCAACGACTAGCGGGATCTAATGAGCAGTTCTTC

J: TRBJ2-1
V: TRBV21-1
D: -
size: -
CDR3: CASSPWTSAPGPYNEQFF
DNA: TGTGCCAGCAGCCCATGGACTAGCGCCCCCGGGCCATACAATGAGCAGTTCTTC

J: TRBJ2-3
V: TRBV27
D: -
size: -
CDR3: CASSLEPTDTQYF
DNA: TGTGCCAGCAGTCTAGAACCCACAGATACGCAGTATTTT

J: TRBJ1-2
V: TRBV11-2
D: -
size: few
CDR3: CASSLVRDAGYTF
DNA: TGTGCCAGCAGCTTAGTACGCGATGCTGGCTACACCTTC

J: TRBJ2-1
V: TRBV7-9
D: -
size: -
CDR3: CASSLEEPLRGEQFF
DNA: TGTGCCAGCAGCTTAGAGGAGCCCCTTAGGGGTGAGCAGTTCTTC

J: TRBJ1-2
V: TRBV28
D: TRBD1
size: -
CDR3: CASSGTGGVYGYTF
DNA: TGTGCCAGCAGTGGGACAGGGGGCGTCTATGGCTACACCTTC

J: TRBJ1-1
V: TRBV9
D: -
size: -
CDR3: CASSVSSGGTEAFF
DNA: TGTGCCAGCAGCGTGTCGTCCGGGGGGACTGAAGCTTTCTTT

J: TRBJ1-2
V: TRBV7-2
D: TRBD1
size: -
CDR3: CASSSGIDRGYGYTF
DNA: TGTGCCAGCAGCTCCGGCATTGACAGGGGCTATGGCTACACCTTC

J: TRBJ1-2
V: TRBV30
D: -
size: -
CDR3: CASPPSRVGYGYTF
DNA: TGTGCCTCTCCCCCGTCACGGGTCGGCTATGGCTACACCTTC

J: TRBJ2-7
V: TRBV15
D: TRBD1
size: -
CDR3: CATSRTGGGDEQYF
DNA: TGTGCCACCAGCCGGACAGGGGGCGGAGACGAGCAGTACTTC

J: TRBJ2-3
V: TRBV2
D: -
size: -
CDR3: CASSVQTRVGDTQYF
DNA: TGTGCCAGCAGTGTACAAACTAGGGTGGGGGATACGCAGTATTTT

J: TRBJ2-7
V: TRBV25-1
D: TRBD1
size: -
CDR3: CASGRTGGLHEQYF
DNA: TGTGCCAGCGGAAGGACAGGGGGGTTACACGAGCAGTACTTC

J: TRBJ2-1
V: TRBV30
D: TRBD2
size: once
CDR3: CAWSGTSGHNEQFF
DNA: TGTGCCTGGAGCGGGACTAGCGGACACAATGAGCAGTTCTTC

J: TRBJ2-1
V: TRBV29-1
D: TRBD1
size: few
CDR3: CSVHKPGQGRNEQFF
DNA: TGCAGCGTCCACAAACCGGGACAGGGTCGTAATGAGCAGTTCTTC

J: TRBJ1-5
V: TRBV19
D: -
size: -
CDR3: CASSADRYNQPQHF
DNA: TGTGCCAGTAGTGCGGACAGATACAATCAGCCCCAGCATTTT

J: TRBJ1-5
V: TRBV28
D: -
size: -
CDR3: CASSLRVSNQPQHF
DNA: TGTGCCAGCAGTTTACGAGTTAGCAATCAGCCCCAGCATTTT

J: TRBJ2-3
V: TRBV10-3
D: TRBD2
size: -
CDR3: CAISRTSGVTDTQYF
DNA: TGTGCCATCAGTAGGACTAGCGGGGTCACAGATACGCAGTATTTT

J: TRBJ2-3
V: TRBV9
D: TRBD2
size: once
CDR3: CASSVGTSGSTDTQYF
DNA: TGTGCCAGCAGCGTAGGAACTAGCGGATCCACAGATACGCAGTATTTT

J: TRBJ2-7
V: TRBV6-6
D: TRBD2
size: -
CDR3: CAGSYSSGRAGEQYF
DNA: TGTGCCGGCAGTTACAGTAGCGGGAGGGCGGGTGAGCAGTACTTC

J: TRBJ2-1
V: TRBV7-3
D: TRBD2
size: -
CDR3: CASSSSGSLNEQFF
DNA: TGTGCCAGCAGTTCCAGCGGGAGCTTGAATGAGCAGTTCTTC

J: TRBJ1-1
V: TRBV27
D: -
size: -
CDR3: CASSARQPLNTEAFF
DNA: TGTGCCAGCAGTGCTCGACAGCCACTGAACACTGAAGCTTTCTTT

J: TRBJ2-1
V: TRBV5-3
D: -
size: -
CDR3: CARSAGLIEQFF
DNA: TGTGCCAGAAGCGCGGGGCTAATAGAGCAGTTCTTC

J: TRBJ1-2
V: TRBV7-2
D: TRBD1
size: -
CDR3: CASSQRTGGGYGYTF
DNA: TGTGCCAGCAGCCAGCGGACAGGGGGCGGGTATGGCTACACCTTC

J: TRBJ2-3
V: TRBV10-2
D: TRBD2
size: -
CDR3: CASSASGGGDTQYF
DNA: TGCGCCAGCAGTGCTAGCGGGGGGGGAGATACGCAGTATTTT

J: TRBJ2-7
V: TRBV11-1
D: TRBD2
size: once
CDR3: CASTTPGLAGKGEQYF
DNA: TGTGCCAGCACCACTCCGGGACTAGCGGGAAAGGGCGAGCAGTACTTC

J: TRBJ1-3
V: TRBV6-5
D: -
size: once
CDR3: CASSYSGGPGNTIYF
DNA: TGTGCCAGCAGTTACTCGGGTGGGCCTGGAAACACCATATATTTT

J: TRBJ2-7
V: TRBV29-1
D: -
size: -
CDR3: CSVEVVAGTTYEQYF
DNA: TGCAGCGTTGAAGTTGTGGCGGGTACGACCTACGAGCAGTACTTC

J: TRBJ1-2
V: TRBV19
D: -
size: few
CDR3: CASSPSGRGYGYTF
DNA: TGTGCCAGTAGTCCATCGGGCAGGGGATATGGCTACACCTTC

J: TRBJ1-2
V: TRBV27
D: TRBD1
size: -
CDR3: CASAPGTGRQGGYTF
DNA: TGTGCCAGCGCCCCCGGGACAGGGCGGCAGGGTGGCTACACCTTC

J: TRBJ1-5
V: TRBV2
D: TRBD1
size: -
CDR3: CASQGEGNQPQHF
DNA: TGTGCCTCCCAGGGGGAGGGCAATCAGCCCCAGCATTTT

J: TRBJ1-3
V: TRBV5-6
D: -
size: -
CDR3: CASSLPGSNTIYF
DNA: TGTGCCAGCAGCTTGCCCGGGAGCAACACCATATATTTT

J: TRBJ1-6
V: TRBV5-5
D: -
size: -
CDR3: CASSFLPGGLYSPLHF
DNA: TGTGCCAGCAGTTTCTTACCGGGGGGCTTATATTCACCCCTCCACTTT

J: TRBJ1-1
V: TRBV2
D: TRBD1
size: -
CDR3: CASSATTGVDTEAFF
DNA: TGTGCCAGCAGTGCCACGACAGGGGTCGACACTGAAGCTTTCTTT

J: TRBJ2-5
V: TRBV5-6
D: TRBD2
size: -
CDR3: CASSLLGRSQETQYF
DNA: TGTGCCAGCAGCTTACTCGGGAGGTCCCAAGAGACCCAGTACTTC

J: TRBJ1-1
V: TRBV5-1
D: -
size: -
CDR3: CASSQGNTEAFF
DNA: TGCGCCAGCAGCCAGGGGAACACTGAAGCTTTCTTT

J: TRBJ2-7
V: TRBV6-1
D: TRBD2
size: once
CDR3: CASSVASGTYEQYF
DNA: TGTGCCAGCAGTGTGGCTAGCGGGACCTACGAGCAGTACTTC

J: TRBJ2-7
V: TRBV15
D: TRBD2
size: -
CDR3: CATSRPLSGRLGEQYF
DNA: TGTGCCACCAGCAGACCTCTTAGCGGGAGGTTAGGCGAGCAGTACTTC

J: TRBJ2-3
V: TRBV6-6
D: TRBD2
size: -
CDR3: CASSFRGGDTQYF
DNA: TGTGCCAGCAGTTTCCGGGGGGGGGATACGCAGTATTTT

J: TRBJ1-1
V: TRBV7-3
D: TRBD1
size: -
CDR3: CASSTTGGTEAFF
DNA: TGTGCCAGCAGCACGACAGGGGGCACTGAAGCTTTCTTT

J: TRBJ2-2
V: TRBV18
D: TRBD2
size: -
CDR3: CASSPPSGSTFGAAGELFF
DNA: TGTGCCAGCTCACCACCAAGCGGGAGCACATTCGGGGCCGCCGGGGAGCTGTTTTTT

J: TRBJ2-7
V: TRBV30
D: TRBD1
size: -
CDR3: CAWSVTGGGDEQYF
DNA: TGTGCCTGGAGTGTAACAGGGGGAGGCGACGAGCAGTACTTC

J: TRBJ1-4
V: TRBV2
D: TRBD1
size: -
CDR3: CASRSDRGTNEKLFF
DNA: TGTGCCAGCAGATCCGACAGGGGCACTAATGAAAAACTGTTTTTT

J: TRBJ2-2
V: TRBV6-4
D: TRBD2
size: -
CDR3: CASSTSGTGELFF
DNA: TGTGCCAGCAGCACTAGCGGAACCGGGGAGCTGTTTTTT

J: TRBJ1-2
V: TRBV27
D: TRBD1
size: once
CDR3: CATRGADGYTF
DNA: TGTGCCACCAGGGGGGCGGATGGCTACACCTTC

J: TRBJ2-7
V: TRBV30
D: -
size: -
CDR3: CAWSDGGYEQYF
DNA: TGTGCCTGGAGCGACGGGGGCTACGAGCAGTACTTC

J: TRBJ1-2
V: TRBV25-1
D: TRBD1
size: -
CDR3: CASYHRGQGDDGYTF
DNA: TGTGCCAGCTACCACCGGGGGCAGGGGGATGATGGCTACACCTTC

J: TRBJ1-4
V: TRBV28
D: -
size: -
CDR3: CASSFASGVYLARNEKLFF
DNA: TGTGCCAGCAGTTTCGCGTCAGGGGTTTATTTGGCTCGTAATGAAAAACTGTTTTTT

J: TRBJ2-1
V: TRBV25-1
D: -
size: -
CDR3: CASSEGVGERNEQFF
DNA: TGTGCCAGCAGTGAAGGAGTTGGGGAGAGGAATGAGCAGTTCTTC

J: TRBJ1-2
V: TRBV6-5
D: TRBD1
size: -
CDR3: CASRTGSGYTF
DNA: TGTGCCAGTAGGACAGGGAGTGGCTACACCTTC

J: TRBJ1-3
V: TRBV18
D: -
size: -
CDR3: CASSLTPTVVSGNTIYF
DNA: TGTGCCAGCTCACTAACTCCGACAGTAGTCTCTGGAAACACCATATATTTT

J: TRBJ2-5
V: TRBV7-2
D: -
size: -
CDR3: CASSQVPLETQYF
DNA: TGTGCCAGCAGTCAGGTCCCGCTGGAGACCCAGTACTTC